The 21 T cell receptor beta chains in this list originate from one sample, sequenced in a study of blood T cell repertoires in COVID-19. Profiled with immunoSEQ multiplex PCR; TCRdb holds only in-frame clones, not every one. The table records hundreds of thousands of clones, about four fifths of them present only once. Sequencing was performed on peripheral blood. Receptor source: a woman between 40 and 50 years old with active or convalescent COVID-19.

This clone was found a few times. The rearrangement links TRBV19 to TRBJ2-5; 7 positions match TRBD1. V lost 9 bases, J lost 2 bases, and 3 bases stayed unmatched. The CDR3 extends over 12 amino acids. Germline V lookup: CDR1 LNHDA, CDR2 SQIVND (reference sequence). CDR3 in DNA: TGTGCCAGCGGCAGGGGGCAAGAGACCCAGTACTTC. Translated, it gives CASGRGQETQYF.

The gene calls are TRBV2 and TRBJ2-6, with a weak D call TRBD2 (5 bases). V was trimmed by 7 bases and J by 4 bases, leaving 14 bases between them. CDR1 is SNHLY and CDR2 is FYNNEI in the germline V gene. The CDR3 has 15 residues. The CDR3: CASNTEVVGANVLTF. For the CDR3, the DNA is TGTGCCAGCAACACGGAGGTAGTGGGGGCCAACGTCCTGACTTTC. The full variable domain, with the rest looked up from reference TRBV2 and TRBJ2-6, is EPEVTQTPSHQVTQMGQEVILRCVPISNHLYFYWYRQILGQKVEFLVSFYNNEISEKSEIFDDQFSVERPDGSNFTLKIRSTKLEDSAMYFCASNTEVVGANVLTFGAGSRLTVL.

J is TRBJ2-2 and V is TRBV18, with TRBD2 matching over 7 bases. The length of the CDR3 is 16 residues. Germline CDR1 is KGHSH and CDR2 is LQKENI. With V trimmed by 8 bases and J by 1 base, 10 bases remained unmatched. CDR3 loop: CASPLTVAGNTGELFF. The CDR3 bases are TGTGCCAGCCCACTCACTGTAGCGGGGAACACCGGGGAGCTGTTTTTT.

A few counts support this clone. The chain joins TRBV5-1 to TRBJ1-2; weak D call: TRBD1 (5 bases). This CDR3 is built from 14 residues. V was clipped by 0 bases and J by 2 bases, with 8 bases between them. Germline CDR1 is SGHRS and CDR2 is YFSETQ. The CDR3, as DNA: TGCGCCAGCAGCTTGGGGAGGGGAAACTATGGCTACACCTTC. Protein product: CASSLGRGNYGYTF.

This chain uses TRBV10-1 with TRBJ2-4; D is undetermined. Germline CDR1 is WNHNN and CDR2 is SYGVQD (reference sequence). This CDR3 is built from 13 residues. The V gene lost 3 bases and the J gene lost 7 bases, with 10 bases spanning the gap. DNA for the CDR3: TGCGCCAGCAGTGACTTCCTCGGGAACATTCAGTACTTC. Encoded protein: CASSDFLGNIQYF.

The chain links TRBV3-1 (or the pseudogene TRBV3-2) to TRBJ1-3; possible D gene TRBD1, 5 bases. Germline-derived CDR1 and CDR2 are LGHDT and YNNKEL (reference sequence). Trimming took off 1 base at V and 0 bases at J, with 10 bases between the two ends. CDR3 length: 16 amino acids. The CDR3 coding sequence is TGTGCCAGCAGCCAAGCAGTCACAGGCTCTGGAAACACCATATATTTT. This sequence encodes CASSQAVTGSGNTIYF.

The rearrangement joins TRBV23-1 to TRBJ1-4, with TRBD1 matching 7 bases. TRBV23-1 is classed as an ORF, of uncertain function. The junction had 11 bases not matched to a gene; V was cut back by 5 bases and J by 8 bases. The CDR3 has 15 amino acids. In DNA, the CDR3 is TGCGCCAGCAGTAAATTCAGGGACAGTACCGAAAAACTGTTTTTT. This gives the protein CASSKFRDSTEKLFF.

The chain joins TRBV3-1 (or the pseudogene TRBV3-2) to TRBJ2-5; TRBD1 matches 10 bases. The J segment lost 5 bases and the V segment lost 0 bases, leaving 9 bases of the junction unmatched. The germline gives CDR1 LGHDT, CDR2 YNNKEL (reference sequence). CDR3 length: 17 amino acids. In nucleotides, the CDR3 is TGTGCCAGCAGCCAAGACCGAACGGGACAGGGGCAGGAGACCCAGTACTTC. Its translation is CASSQDRTGQGQETQYF.

This chain links TRBV19 with TRBJ2-5, with D perhaps TRBD1 (6 bases). Germline CDR1 reads LNHDA; CDR2 reads SQIVND (reference sequence). The CDR3 runs 20 residues. V lost 1 base to trimming and J lost 3 bases, with 27 bases between them. CDR3 loop: CASSIVLAQGLTTSKETQYF. Written as DNA, the CDR3 is TGTGCCAGTAGTATAGTCCTCGCCCAGGGGCTTACTACCTCGAAAGAGACCCAGTACTTC.

The chain uses TRBV5-3 and TRBJ1-2, with D hard to call. TRBV5-3 has ORF status, its function being uncertain. The CDR3 sequence is 10 residues long. Trimming took off 4 bases at V and 6 bases at J, with 4 bases between the two ends. In DNA, the CDR3 is TGTGCCAGAAGCCCGGATGGCTACACCTTC. It is translated as CARSPDGYTF.

This chain links TRBV24-1 with TRBJ2-5; possible D gene TRBD2, 7 bases. The germline V gene has CDR1 KGHDR and CDR2 SFDVKD. V was shortened by 5 bases and J by 2 bases, with 20 bases between the two germline ends. The CDR3 spans 17 residues. This CDR3 is CATSVLTGEGEQETQYF. CDR3 coding DNA: TGTGCCACCAGTGTCCTGACCGGGGAGGGGGAGCAAGAGACCCAGTACTTC.

V gene TRBV24-1 combines with J gene TRBJ2-6, with 7 bases aligning to TRBD1. This CDR3 region has 17 residues. J was trimmed by 1 base and V by 5 bases; bases with no gene match: 7. Germline loops: CDR1 KGHDR, CDR2 SFDVKD. DNA of the CDR3: TGTGCCACCAGTGCGTCGGGACAGAGATCTGGGGCCAACGTCCTGACTTTC. This translates into CATSASGQRSGANVLTF.

The rearrangement links TRBV9 to TRBJ2-7; TRBD2 aligns across 12 bases. This CDR3 contains 15 residues. V shed 0 bases, J shed 6 bases, and the junction held 4 bases outside the gene matches. Germline V CDR1 and CDR2: SGDLS, YYNGEE. Here the CDR3 reads CASSVAASGRVEQYF. CDR3 nucleotide sequence: TGTGCCAGCAGCGTAGCTGCTAGCGGGAGGGTCGAGCAGTACTTC. The full variable domain, with the rest looked up from reference TRBV9 and TRBJ2-7, is DSGVTQTPKHLITATGQRVTLRCSPRSGDLSVYWYQQSLDQGLQFLIQYYNGEERAKGNILERFSAQQFPDLHSELNLSSLELGDSALYFCASSVAASGRVEQYFGPGTRLTVT.

The genes are TRBV4-1 and TRBJ1-1; D gene ambiguous. V gave up 5 bases and J gave up 6 bases, with 16 bases separating them. CDR1 MGHRA and CDR2 YSYEKL come from the germline V gene. This CDR3 contains 14 residues. As DNA, the CDR3 is TGCGCCAGCAGCGTGCGGGGTTTGAAGTCTGAAGCTTTCTTT. This codes for CASSVRGLKSEAFF.

The table lists this clone with a few counts. V usage is TRBV4-2 and J usage is TRBJ2-3; no clear D. V was shortened by 0 bases and J by 3 bases, with 10 bases between the two germline ends. Germline assignment: CDR1 LGHNA and CDR2 YNFKEQ. This CDR3 comprises 15 residues. In DNA, the CDR3 is TGTGCCAGCAGCCAAGAGGCCGTGCAGACAGATACGCAGTATTTT. It encodes CASSQEAVQTDTQYF.

This sequence joins TRBV18 and TRBJ1-1, with TRBD1 identical over 7 bases. The CDR3 consists of 15 residues. Germline assignment: CDR1 KGHSH and CDR2 LQKENI. With 5 bases clipped from V and 0 bases from J, the junction kept 6 bases outside the gene matches. CDR3 protein: CASSSGQDMNTEAFF. The CDR3, as DNA: TGTGCCAGCTCATCAGGACAGGACATGAACACTGAAGCTTTCTTT. Drawing the rest from reference TRBV18 and TRBJ1-1, the complete variable domain is NAGVMQNPRHLVRRRGQEARLRCSPMKGHSHVYWYRQLPEEGLKFMVYLQKENIIDESGMPKERFSAEFPKEGPSILRIQQVVRGDSAAYFCASSSGQDMNTEAFFGQGTRLTVV.

Many counts were recorded for this clone. The rearrangement uses TRBV5-4 and TRBJ2-2; 11 nucleotides align to TRBD2. The J segment lost 5 bases and the V segment lost 4 bases, leaving 4 bases of the junction unmatched. This CDR3 has 15 residues. The germline V gene has CDR1 SGHNT and CDR2 YYREEE (reference sequence). The CDR3, as DNA: TGTGCCAGCAGCCGACTAGCGGGACGGACCGGGGAGCTGTTTTTT. It is translated as CASSRLAGRTGELFF.

The V and J genes are TRBV9 and TRBJ2-6, with TRBD2 as a possible D gene (5 bases). V lost 0 bases to trimming and J lost 4 bases, with 11 bases between them. Germline values: CDR1 SGDLS, CDR2 YYNGEE. This CDR3 spans 16 amino acids. The CDR3 DNA is TGTGCCAGCAGCGTAGCCCCGGGGTACGGGGCCAACGTCCTGACTTTC. Its translation: CASSVAPGYGANVLTF.

Ten or more counts support this clone. The chain employs TRBV11-2 and TRBJ1-2; maybe TRBD1 (6 bases). CDR3 length: 15 amino acids. Trimming shortened V by 6 bases and J by 3 bases, and 17 bases separated the two germline ends. The germline CDR1 and CDR2 sequences are SGHAT and FQNNGV. DNA of the CDR3: TGTGCCAGCAGGGAACGGGACAAAGATTACTATGGCTACACCTTC. Amino acid sequence: CASRERDKDYYGYTF.

This chain joins TRBV24-1 and TRBJ1-5; D possibly corresponds to TRBD1 (6 bases). The CDR3 totals 15 residues. The V end lost 4 bases, the J end lost 7 bases, and 16 bases lay between the germline ends. CDR1 and CDR2 from the germline V gene are KGHDR and SFDVKD. CDR3 coding DNA: TGTGCCACCAGTGAGGGGGGGGCGCGAGGCCAGCCCCAGCATTTT. Translated, it gives CATSEGGARGQPQHF.

The V and J genes are TRBV2 and TRBJ2-5, with 10 nucleotides matching TRBD1. Germline V gene data show CDR1 as SNHLY and CDR2 as FYNNEI. V was pared by 9 bases and J by 4 bases, with 5 bases of the junction left unmatched. The CDR3 is made up of 13 amino acids. CDR3 protein: CARTGGAGETQYF. CDR3 in DNA: TGTGCCAGGACAGGGGGCGCGGGAGAGACCCAGTACTTC.